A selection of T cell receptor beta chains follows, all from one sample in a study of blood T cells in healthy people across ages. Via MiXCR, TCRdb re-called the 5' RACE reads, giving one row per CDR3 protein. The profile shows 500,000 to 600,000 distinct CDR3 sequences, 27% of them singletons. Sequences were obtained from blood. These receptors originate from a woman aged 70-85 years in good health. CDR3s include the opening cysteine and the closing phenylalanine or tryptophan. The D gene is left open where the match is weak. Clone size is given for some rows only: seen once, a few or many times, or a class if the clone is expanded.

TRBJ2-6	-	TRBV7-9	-	CASSNVPGASGANVLTF	TGTGCCAGCAGCAATGTTCCGGGGGCGTCTGGGGCCAACGTCCTGACTTTC
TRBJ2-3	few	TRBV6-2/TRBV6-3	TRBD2	CASSYSSGGGTDTQYF	TGTGCCAGCAGTTACTCGAGCGGGGGGGGCACAGATACGCAGTATTTT
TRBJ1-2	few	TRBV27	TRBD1	CASSFRGGVGYTF	TGTGCCAGCAGTTTTAGAGGGGGCGTAGGCTACACCTTC
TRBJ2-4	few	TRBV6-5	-	CASSRGFAKNIQYF	TGTGCCAGCAGTAGGGGGTTTGCCAAAAACATTCAGTACTTC
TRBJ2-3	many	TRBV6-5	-	CASSLRGGTQYF	TGTGCCAGCAGCCTACGGGGCGGTACGCAGTATTTT
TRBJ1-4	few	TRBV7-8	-	CASSFLYSVANEKLFF	TGTGCCAGCAGCTTCCTATACTCGGTTGCTAATGAAAAACTGTTTTTT
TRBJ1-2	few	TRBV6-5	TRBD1	CAATGGHGYTF	TGTGCCGCTACAGGGGGTCATGGCTACACCTTC
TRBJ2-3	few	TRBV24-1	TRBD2	CATSDLLAGDKDTQYF	TGTGCCACCAGTGACCTACTAGCGGGGGACAAGGATACGCAGTATTTT
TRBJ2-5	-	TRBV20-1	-	CSASENRETQYF	TGCAGTGCTAGTGAGAATCGGGAGACCCAGTACTTC
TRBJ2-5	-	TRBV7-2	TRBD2	CASSLALLAGGQGGETQYF	TGTGCCAGCAGCTTAGCGCTCTTAGCGGGGGGGCAAGGGGGTGAGACCCAGTACTTC
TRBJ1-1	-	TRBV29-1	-	CSARSGAQVTEAFF	TGCAGCGCTCGGAGCGGGGCGCAGGTGACTGAAGCTTTCTTT
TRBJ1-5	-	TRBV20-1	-	CSAKTGSNQPQHF	TGCAGTGCTAAGACAGGTAGCAATCAGCCCCAGCATTTT
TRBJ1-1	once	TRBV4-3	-	CASSQGRQASNTEAFF	TGCGCCAGCAGCCAGGGCAGACAGGCGTCGAACACTGAAGCTTTCTTT
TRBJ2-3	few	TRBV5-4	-	CASSPGGVTTDTQYF	TGTGCCAGCAGTCCCGGCGGGGTCACCACAGATACGCAGTATTTT
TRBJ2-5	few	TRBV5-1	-	CASSPPGVGETQYF	TGCGCCAGCAGCCCACCAGGGGTAGGGGAGACCCAGTACTTC
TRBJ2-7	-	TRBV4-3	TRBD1	CASSQDGTGGLYEQYF	TGCGCCAGCAGCCAAGACGGGACAGGGGGCCTCTACGAGCAGTACTTC
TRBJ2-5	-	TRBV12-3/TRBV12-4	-	CASSVRGGETQYF	TGTGCCAGCAGTGTCAGGGGGGGAGAGACCCAGTACTTC
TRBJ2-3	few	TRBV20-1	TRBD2	CTGRPSGSTDTQYF	TGCACCGGGAGGCCCAGCGGGAGCACAGATACGCAGTATTTT
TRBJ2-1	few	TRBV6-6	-	CASSQTDNEQFF	TGTGCCAGCAGCCAGACCGACAATGAGCAGTTCTTC
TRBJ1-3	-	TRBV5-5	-	CASSLGLGGSGNTIYF	TGTGCCAGCAGCTTGGGCCTCGGTGGCTCTGGAAACACCATATATTTT
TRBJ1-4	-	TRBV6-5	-	CASSSQRGAREKLFF	TGTGCCAGCAGTTCACAGCGGGGGGCTAGGGAAAAACTGTTTTTT
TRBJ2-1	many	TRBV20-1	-	CSARRYNEQFF	TGCAGTGCTAGAAGATACAATGAGCAGTTCTTC
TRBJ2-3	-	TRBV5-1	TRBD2	CASSFSGGNTDTQYF	TGCGCCAGCAGCTTTAGCGGGGGGAACACAGATACGCAGTATTTT
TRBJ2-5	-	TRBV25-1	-	CASSEPSRGNQETQYF	TGTGCCAGCAGTGAACCATCCCGGGGGAACCAAGAGACCCAGTACTTC
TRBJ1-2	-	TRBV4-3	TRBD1	CASSRGQGPANYGYTF	TGCGCCAGCAGCCGTGGACAGGGTCCAGCTAACTATGGCTACACCTTC
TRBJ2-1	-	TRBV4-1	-	CASSHPRTESSYNEQFF	TGCGCCAGCAGCCATCCGCGGACTGAGAGCTCCTACAATGAGCAGTTCTTC
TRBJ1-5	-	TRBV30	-	CAWSGSNQPQHF	TGTGCCTGGAGTGGGAGCAATCAGCCCCAGCATTTT
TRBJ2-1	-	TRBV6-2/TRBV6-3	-	CASSSRDISSYNEQFF	TGTGCCAGCAGTTCACGGGACATTAGCTCCTACAATGAGCAGTTCTTC
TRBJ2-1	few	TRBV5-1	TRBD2	CASSLGGGTPRYNEQFF	TGCGCCAGCAGCCTGGGGGGAGGGACCCCCCGTTACAATGAGCAGTTCTTC
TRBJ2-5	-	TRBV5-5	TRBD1	CASSLALGQGQETQYF	TGTGCCAGCAGCTTGGCCCTCGGACAGGGGCAAGAGACCCAGTACTTC
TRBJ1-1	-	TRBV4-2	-	CASSRIPTEAFF	TGTGCCAGCAGCCGAATCCCCACTGAAGCTTTCTTT
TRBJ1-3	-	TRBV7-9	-	CASSEGAPYSSGNTIYF	TGTGCCAGCAGCGAAGGGGCCCCATATAGCTCTGGAAACACCATATATTTT
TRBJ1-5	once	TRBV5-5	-	CASSQTWSNQPQHF	TGTGCCAGCAGTCAAACCTGGAGCAATCAGCCCCAGCATTTT
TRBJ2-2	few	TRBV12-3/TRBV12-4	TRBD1	CASSLAPQGSGELFF	TGTGCCAGCAGTTTAGCCCCACAGGGGTCCGGGGAGCTGTTTTTT
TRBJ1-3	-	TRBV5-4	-	CASSLQANGNTIYF	TGTGCCAGCAGCTTACAGGCAAATGGAAACACCATATATTTT
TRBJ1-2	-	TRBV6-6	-	CASSVEGYGYTF	TGTGCCAGCAGCGTTGAAGGATATGGCTACACCTTC
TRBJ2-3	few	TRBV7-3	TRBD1	CASSSTGDTDTQYF	TGTGCCAGCAGCTCCACAGGGGACACAGATACGCAGTATTTT
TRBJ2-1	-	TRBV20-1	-	CSASPVPRGNNEQFF	TGCAGTGCTTCCCCCGTCCCCCGGGGCAACAATGAGCAGTTCTTC
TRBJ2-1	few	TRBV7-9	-	CASSLARPPSYNEQFF	TGTGCCAGCAGCCTGGCGAGGCCGCCATCCTACAATGAGCAGTTCTTC
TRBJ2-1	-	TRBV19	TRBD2	CASTKRGGLSYSEQFF	TGTGCCAGTACCAAGCGGGGGGGCTTATCCTACAGTGAGCAGTTCTTC
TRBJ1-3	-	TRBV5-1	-	CASSLVDSSPGGTIYF	TGCGCCAGCAGCTTGGTGGACAGCTCTCCTGGAGGCACCATATATTTT
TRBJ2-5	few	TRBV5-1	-	CASIGQEGETQYF	TGCGCCAGCATTGGACAGGAGGGAGAGACCCAGTACTTC
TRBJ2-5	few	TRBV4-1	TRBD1	CASSHADRQQETQYF	TGCGCCAGCAGCCACGCGGACAGGCAACAAGAGACCCAGTACTTC
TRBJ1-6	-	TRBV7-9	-	CASSSGTRYNSPLHF	TGTGCCAGCAGCTCAGGGACCCGCTATAATTCACCCCTCCACTTT
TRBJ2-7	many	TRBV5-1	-	CASSLDVNEQYF	TGCGCCAGCAGCTTGGACGTCAACGAGCAGTACTTC
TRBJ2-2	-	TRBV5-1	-	CASSLPSANTGELFF	TGCGCCAGCAGCTTACCCAGCGCGAACACCGGGGAGCTGTTTTTT
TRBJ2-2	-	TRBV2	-	CASSESQANTGELFF	TGTGCCAGCAGTGAATCCCAGGCGAACACCGGGGAGCTGTTTTTT
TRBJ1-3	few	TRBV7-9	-	CASSLRDLLSGNTIYF	TGTGCCAGCAGCTTACGGGACCTACTCTCTGGAAACACCATATATTTT
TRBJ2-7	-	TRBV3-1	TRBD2	CASRYSGGAYEQYF	TGTGCCAGCAGATATAGCGGGGGGGCCTACGAGCAGTACTTC
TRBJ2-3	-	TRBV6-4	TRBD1	CASSHDRGDTQYF	TGTGCCAGCAGCCACGACAGGGGAGATACGCAGTATTTT
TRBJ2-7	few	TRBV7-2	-	CASSLSYSLTVVEQYF	TGTGCCAGCAGCTTATCGTATTCCCTGACGGTAGTCGAGCAGTACTTC
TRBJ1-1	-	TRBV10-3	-	CAIGRLGARTEAFF	TGTGCCATCGGGAGGCTAGGGGCCCGCACTGAAGCTTTCTTT
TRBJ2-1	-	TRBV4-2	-	CASSDRDSLLDEQFF	TGTGCCAGCAGCGACCGGGACTCCCTTCTGGATGAGCAGTTCTTC